What follows are 29 T cell receptor beta chains derived from one specimen sequenced in a study of lymphopenia after photon versus proton radiotherapy. Measured with immunoSEQ multiplex PCR; TCRdb has only the in-frame clones, and not every one. Among fewer than 25,000 clones listed, 75% to 90% were seen once. The sample consisted of peripheral blood, taken from a patient treated with proton-based radiotherapy. These receptors were taken from an elderly man with esophageal cancer.

J is TRBJ1-1 and V is TRBV5-6; possibly TRBD1 for D (5 bases). The CDR3 spans 14 residues. In germline, CDR1 is SGHDT, CDR2 YYEEEE. Between the trimmed V and J ends, which lost 0 bases and 6 bases, there was a span of 12 bases. CDR3 loop: CASSLGRLGAEAFF. CDR3 in DNA: TGTGCCAGCAGCTTGGGTCGGTTGGGGGCTGAAGCTTTCTTT.

This clone has just one count. The V and J genes are TRBV5-5 and TRBJ1-2, with D possibly being TRBD1 (6 bases). Trimming cost V 1 base and J 0 bases, with 10 bases left between them. Looked up from germline, CDR1 is SGHKS and CDR2 is YYEKEE (reference sequence). CDR3 length equals 15 residues. The DNA of the CDR3 is TGTGCCAGCAGCTTGTCCAGGGGAACTAACTATGGCTACACCTTC. Translated, it gives CASSLSRGTNYGYTF.

The rearrangement joins TRBV18 to TRBJ1-5; 7 positions agree with TRBD1. The germline V gene encodes CDR1 KGHSH and CDR2 LQKENI. The junction had 7 bases not matched to a gene; V was cut back by 3 bases and J by 5 bases. There are 15 residues in the CDR3. The CDR3 protein is CASSPTTGFDQPQHF. The CDR3 DNA sequence: TGTGCCAGCTCACCCACGACAGGGTTCGATCAGCCCCAGCATTTT. The full variable domain, with the rest looked up from reference TRBV18 and TRBJ1-5, is NAGVMQNPRHLVRRRGQEARLRCSPMKGHSHVYWYRQLPEEGLKFMVYLQKENIIDESGMPKERFSAEFPKEGPSILRIQQVVRGDSAAYFCASSPTTGFDQPQHFGDGTRLSIL.

This rearrangement joins TRBV13 to TRBJ2-2; possible D gene TRBD2, 5 bases. V lost 2 bases, J lost 5 bases, and 15 bases lay in between. Germline V gives CDR1 PRHDT, CDR2 FYEKMQ (reference sequence). The CDR3 spans 16 residues. CDR3 DNA sequence: TGTGCCAGCAGCTTATTGGAGGAGAGGCGAACCGGGGAGCTGTTTTTT. This translates into CASSLLEERRTGELFF.

The chain joins TRBV4-1 to TRBJ2-5; D remains ambiguous. The CDR3 is made up of 12 amino acids. The V gene's germline CDR1 is MGHRA and CDR2 YSYEKL. V gave up 3 bases and J gave up 5 bases, with 7 bases separating them. The CDR3 nucleotides are TGCGCCAGCAGCCAGCCCCGGGAGACCCAGTACTTC. Encoded protein: CASSQPRETQYF.

J is TRBJ2-1 and V is TRBV11-2, with TRBD2 identical over 10 bases. Trimming took 3 bases from V and 6 from J; bases not matched to a gene: 14. Germline V gives CDR1 SGHAT, CDR2 FQNNGV. This CDR3 is built from 18 residues. The DNA for the CDR3 is TGTGCCAGCAGCTTTTCTCCCTTGCAGCGGGGGGGCGGCAATGAGCAGTTCTTC. Its protein is CASSFSPLQRGGGNEQFF.

V is TRBV5-5 and J is TRBJ1-5, with D perhaps TRBD1 (5 bases). The ends were cut back, 3 bases at V and 4 bases at J, with 11 bases in the middle. Germline V gene sequence: CDR1 SGHKS, CDR2 YYEKEE (reference sequence). This CDR3 has 14 residues. In DNA form, the CDR3 reads TGTGCCAGCAGCTCTTGGGACGGAAATCAGCCCCAGCATTTT. This encodes CASSSWDGNQPQHF.

This chain links TRBV29-1 with TRBJ2-7, with D maybe TRBD2 (5 bases). V was shortened by 3 bases and J by 0 bases, with 9 bases between the two germline ends. CDR3 length: 13 residues. Germline V lookup: CDR1 SQVTM, CDR2 ANQGSEA. The CDR3 DNA sequence: TGCAGCGTTGACTTCCGGGGCTCCTACGAGCAGTACTTC. This codes for CSVDFRGSYEQYF.

The CDR3 nucleotides read TGTGCCAGCTCACCCGGGACAGGAAACTCAGCGGGTGCTATTTCTGGGGCCAACGTCCTGACTTTC. Translation gives CASSPGTGNSAGAISGANVLTF. The chain links TRBV18 to TRBJ2-6; TRBD1 agrees at 8 bases. Germline assignment: CDR1 KGHSH and CDR2 LQKENI. The trim removed 3 bases at V and 1 base at J, leaving 20 bases unmatched. The CDR3 runs 22 residues. The full variable domain, its missing parts supplied by reference TRBV18 and TRBJ2-6, is NAGVMQNPRHLVRRRGQEARLRCSPMKGHSHVYWYRQLPEEGLKFMVYLQKENIIDESGMPKERFSAEFPKEGPSILRIQQVVRGDSAAYFCASSPGTGNSAGAISGANVLTFGAGSRLTVL.

The genes are TRBV23-1 and TRBJ1-5; D is possibly TRBD1 (5 bases). TRBV23-1 qualifies as an ORF whose function is uncertain. V was pared by 4 bases and J by 6 bases, with 19 bases between. CDR3 length equals 16 residues. The CDR3 nucleotides read TGCGCCAGCAGTCGGTTCCGGGGACGGGTGGGTCAGCCCCAGCATTTT. This sequence encodes CASSRFRGRVGQPQHF.

The chain carries TRBV10-1 and TRBJ2-3; D is perhaps TRBD2 (6 bases). Looked up from germline, CDR1 is WNHNN and CDR2 is SYGVQD (reference sequence). The CDR3 sequence is 14 residues long. Between the trimmed V and J ends, which lost 1 base and 2 bases, there was a span of 7 bases. The CDR3 loop is CASSEWRDTDTQYF. The CDR3 DNA reads TGCGCCAGCAGTGAGTGGAGGGACACAGATACGCAGTATTTT.

The chain links TRBV27 to TRBJ2-3, with 7 bases aligning to TRBD1. The germline V gene has CDR1 MNHEY and CDR2 SMNVEV (reference sequence). The trim removed 4 bases at V and 2 bases at J, leaving 15 bases unmatched. This CDR3 spans 18 amino acids. CDR3 amino acids: CASSSATGQTKITDTQYF. In nucleotides, the CDR3 is TGTGCCAGCAGTTCGGCAACGGGACAGACCAAAATCACAGATACGCAGTATTTT.

The chain uses TRBV15 and TRBJ2-7; maybe TRBD1 (5 bases). The V gene lost 5 bases and the J gene lost 3 bases, with 11 bases spanning the gap. The CDR3 consists of 13 residues. CDR1 and CDR2 from the germline V gene are LNHNV and YYDKDF (reference sequence). CDR3 nucleotide sequence: TGTGCCACCAGCCCTAGGGGATTCTACGAGCAGTACTTC. Translated, it gives CATSPRGFYEQYF. The complete variable domain, with remaining parts taken from reference TRBV15 and TRBJ2-7, reads DAMVIQNPRYQVTQFGKPVTLSCSQTLNHNVMYWYQQKSSQAPKLLFHYYDKDFNNEADTPDNFQSRRPNTSFCFLDIRSPGLGDTAMYLCATSPRGFYEQYFGPGTRLTVT.

The chain uses TRBV5-6 and TRBJ2-5; TRBD1 matches 12 bases. Looked up from germline, CDR1 is SGHDT and CDR2 is YYEEEE. V lost 2 bases to trimming and J lost 5 bases; unmatched junction nucleotides: 10. The CDR3 is 17 amino acids. The CDR3: CASSFSLGTGGRETQYF. Here the CDR3 DNA reads TGTGCCAGCAGCTTCTCACTTGGGACAGGGGGCCGGGAGACCCAGTACTTC. The complete variable domain, with remaining parts taken from reference TRBV5-6 and TRBJ2-5, reads DAGVTQSPTHLIKTRGQQVTLRCSPKSGHDTVSWYQQALGQGPQFIFQYYEEEERQRGNFPDRFSGHQFPNYSSELNVNALLLGDSALYLCASSFSLGTGGRETQYFGPGTRLLVL.

The chain combines TRBV7-6 with TRBJ1-1, with D unclear. The germline V and J ends were trimmed by 6 bases and 1 base, with 12 bases remaining between them. The germline V gene encodes CDR1 SGHVS and CDR2 FNYEAQ. The CDR3 is 14 amino acids. The CDR3 sequence: CASSPTYSNTEAFF. Here the CDR3 DNA reads TGTGCCAGCAGTCCAACCTACTCGAACACTGAAGCTTTCTTT.

The gene calls are TRBV19 and TRBJ2-2; TRBD2 matches 11 bases. This CDR3 has 16 residues. With V trimmed by 6 bases and J by 4 bases, 7 bases remained unmatched. Germline V lookup: CDR1 LNHDA, CDR2 SQIVND (reference sequence). For the CDR3, the DNA is TGTGCCAGTAGCCCCCCCGGACTAGCGGGCACCGGGGAGCTGTTTTTT. This sequence encodes CASSPPGLAGTGELFF.

This chain links TRBV7-2 with TRBJ1-5; tentatively, D is TRBD1 (5 bases). Germline CDR1 is SGHTA and CDR2 is FQGNSA. V was shortened by 5 bases and J by 0 bases, with 11 bases between the two germline ends. The CDR3 contains 15 residues. As DNA, the CDR3 is TGTGCCAGCAGCCCCCGGGGCAGTAGCAATCAGCCCCAGCATTTT. Encoded protein: CASSPRGSSNQPQHF.

CDR3 sequence: CASSDTSGILGQETQYF. DNA of the CDR3: TGTGCCAGCAGTGACACTAGCGGGATTTTAGGTCAAGAGACCCAGTACTTC. J is TRBJ2-5 and V is TRBV25-1; 10 positions match TRBD2. Trimming cost V 3 bases and J 2 bases; bases outside gene matches: 9. Germline V gene sequence: CDR1 MGHDK, CDR2 SYGVNS. This CDR3 region has 17 residues.

The V and J genes are TRBV9 and TRBJ2-3; TRBD2 aligns across 15 bases. J was trimmed by 5 bases and V by 4 bases; bases with no gene match: 5. Germline assignment: CDR1 SGDLS and CDR2 YYNGEE. CDR3 length equals 16 residues. This chain's CDR3 is CASSIGLAGGQDTQYF. DNA for the CDR3: TGTGCCAGCAGCATCGGACTAGCGGGGGGGCAAGATACGCAGTATTTT. Together with reference TRBV9 and TRBJ2-3, the CDR3 gives the full variable domain: DSGVTQTPKHLITATGQRVTLRCSPRSGDLSVYWYQQSLDQGLQFLIQYYNGEERAKGNILERFSAQQFPDLHSELNLSSLELGDSALYFCASSIGLAGGQDTQYFGPGTRLTVL.

The rearrangement uses TRBV13 and TRBJ2-2; the D gene is possibly TRBD2 (6 bases). CDR3 length equals 16 residues. V was cut by 1 base and J by 6 bases, with 15 bases left in between. CDR1 is PRHDT, CDR2 FYEKMQ, per germline (reference sequence). The CDR3 sequence: CASSLAQGGFAGELFF. The CDR3 DNA sequence: TGTGCCAGCAGCTTAGCCCAGGGAGGTTTCGCCGGGGAGCTGTTTTTT.

The chain combines TRBV9 with TRBJ1-1, with D unresolved. Trimming shortened V by 0 bases and J by 4 bases, and 7 bases separated the two germline ends. The CDR3 runs 13 residues. Germline assignment: CDR1 SGDLS and CDR2 YYNGEE. As DNA, the CDR3 is TGTGCCAGCAGCGTAGGCGGGATCACTGAAGCTTTCTTT. Residues: CASSVGGITEAFF.

The rearrangement uses TRBV19 and TRBJ2-2, with unresolved D. This CDR3 comprises 13 residues. Trimming took 7 bases from V and 1 from J, leaving 7 bases between them. Per germline, CDR1 LNHDA and CDR2 SQIVND (reference sequence). This CDR3 reads CASKVRNTGELFF. The CDR3 DNA reads TGTGCCAGTAAGGTGCGGAACACCGGGGAGCTGTTTTTT.

The CDR3 spells CASSLGLAPFGELFF. CDR3 DNA: TGTGCCAGCAGCTTGGGACTAGCCCCTTTCGGGGAGCTGTTTTTT. The J gene is TRBJ2-2, the V gene TRBV5-8; 7 nucleotides line up with TRBD2. Looked up from germline, CDR1 is SGHTS and CDR2 is YDEGEE. The length of the CDR3 is 15 residues. J gave up 7 bases and V 0 bases, and 6 bases lay outside the gene matches.

This clone was counted a single time. The chain has TRBV19 and TRBJ1-5; D remains unclear. CDR1 is LNHDA, CDR2 SQIVND, per germline (reference sequence). CDR3 size: 15 residues. V was shortened by 3 bases and J by 4 bases, with 13 bases between the two germline ends. CDR3 sequence (DNA): TGTGCCAGTAGTATGACGTCCCACCCTAATCAGCCCCAGCATTTT. Amino acids: CASSMTSHPNQPQHF. The variable domain in full, with the rest retrieved from reference TRBV19 and TRBJ1-5, is DGGITQSPKYLFRKEGQNVTLSCEQNLNHDAMYWYRQDPGQGLRLIYYSQIVNDFQKGDIAEGYSVSREKKESFPLTVTSAQKNPTAFYLCASSMTSHPNQPQHFGDGTRLSIL.

J is TRBJ1-2 and V is TRBV2, with 7 positions matching TRBD1. This CDR3 is 15 amino acids long. Looked up from germline, CDR1 is SNHLY and CDR2 is FYNNEI. V was clipped by 4 bases and J by 2 bases; unmatched bases: 7. The CDR3 coding sequence is TGTGCCAGCAGTGCCCGGGACAGAGCCAACTATGGCTACACCTTC. Translation gives CASSARDRANYGYTF.

The chain links TRBV29-1 to TRBJ1-3; a possible D gene is TRBD1 (6 bases). The CDR3 contains 13 residues. CDR1 and CDR2 (germline): SQVTM, ANQGSEA. Trimming shortened V by 5 bases and J by 2 bases, and 10 bases separated the two germline ends. The CDR3 nucleotides read TGCAGCGTTCGGGGGCCTCCTGGAAACACCATATATTTT. This sequence encodes CSVRGPPGNTIYF. Variable domain in full (rest from reference TRBV29-1 and TRBJ1-3): SAVISQKPSRDICQRGTSLTIQCQVDSQVTMMFWYRQQPGQSLTLIATANQGSEATYESGFVIDKFPISRPNLTFSTLTVSNMSPEDSSIYLCSVRGPPGNTIYFGEGSWLTVV.

The chain is built from TRBV13 and TRBJ2-3; 12 bases line up with TRBD2. V shed 5 bases, J shed 2 bases, and the junction held 14 bases outside the gene matches. Germline CDR1 is PRHDT and CDR2 is FYEKMQ (reference sequence). The CDR3 loop spans 19 amino acids. The CDR3, as DNA: TGTGCCAGCAGCCCCCATGGACGAGGACTAGCGGGACTCACAGATACGCAGTATTTT. Amino acids: CASSPHGRGLAGLTDTQYF.

The V gene is TRBV4-3, the J gene TRBJ1-6; 9 positions agree with TRBD1. Germline CDR1 LGHNA, CDR2 YSLEER. The J segment lost 6 bases and the V segment lost 4 bases, leaving 7 bases of the junction unmatched. The CDR3 totals 16 residues. The CDR3 DNA reads as TGCGCCAGCAGCCCAAAGGACAGGGGTAGTAATTCACCCCTCCACTTT. Encoded protein: CASSPKDRGSNSPLHF.

J is TRBJ2-4 and V is TRBV4-3; D uncertain. The CDR3 contains 14 residues. The germline gives CDR1 LGHNA, CDR2 YSLEER. Trimming left V 1 base short and J 8 bases short, with 12 bases between. This CDR3 reads CASSQGSSGDIQYF. Here the CDR3 DNA reads TGCGCCAGCAGCCAAGGCTCATCTGGAGACATTCAGTACTTC.